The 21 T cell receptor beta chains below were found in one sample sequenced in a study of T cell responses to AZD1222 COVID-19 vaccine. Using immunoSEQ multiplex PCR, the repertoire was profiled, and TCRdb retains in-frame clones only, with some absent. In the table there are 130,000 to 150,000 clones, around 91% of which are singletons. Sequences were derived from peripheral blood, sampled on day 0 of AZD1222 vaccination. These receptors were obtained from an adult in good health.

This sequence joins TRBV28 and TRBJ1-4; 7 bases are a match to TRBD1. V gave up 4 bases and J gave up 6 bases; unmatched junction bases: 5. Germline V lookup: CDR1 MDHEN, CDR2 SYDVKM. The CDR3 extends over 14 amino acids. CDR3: CASSSGTADEKLFF. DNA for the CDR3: TGTGCCAGCAGTTCCGGGACAGCCGATGAAAAACTGTTTTTT.

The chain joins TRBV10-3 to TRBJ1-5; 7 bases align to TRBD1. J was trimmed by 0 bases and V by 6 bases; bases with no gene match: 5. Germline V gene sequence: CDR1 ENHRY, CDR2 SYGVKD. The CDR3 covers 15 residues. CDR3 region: CAISGDRNSNQPQHF. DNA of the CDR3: TGTGCCATCAGCGGGGACAGAAATAGCAATCAGCCCCAGCATTTT.

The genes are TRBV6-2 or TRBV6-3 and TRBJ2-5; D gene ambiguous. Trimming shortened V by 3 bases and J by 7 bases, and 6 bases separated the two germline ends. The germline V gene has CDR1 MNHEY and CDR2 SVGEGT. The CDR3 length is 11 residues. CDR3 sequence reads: CASSYMGTQYF. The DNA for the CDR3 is TGTGCCAGCAGTTATATGGGGACCCAGTACTTC.

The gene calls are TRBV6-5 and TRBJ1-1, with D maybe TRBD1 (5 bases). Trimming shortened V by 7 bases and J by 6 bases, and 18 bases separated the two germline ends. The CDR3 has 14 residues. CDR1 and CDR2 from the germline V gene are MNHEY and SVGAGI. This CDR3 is CASNRNGAGSEAFF. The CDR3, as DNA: TGTGCCAGCAATCGCAATGGGGCAGGGTCTGAAGCTTTCTTT.

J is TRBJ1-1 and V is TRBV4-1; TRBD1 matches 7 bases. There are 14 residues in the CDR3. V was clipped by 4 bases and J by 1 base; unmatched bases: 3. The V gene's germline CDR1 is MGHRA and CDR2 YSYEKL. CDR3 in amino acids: CASSLTGTNTEAFF. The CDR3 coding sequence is TGCGCCAGCAGCCTGACAGGGACGAACACTGAAGCTTTCTTT.

DNA for the CDR3: TGCGCCAGCAGCCAAGGTCTAGCGGATTACTACGAGCAGTACTTC. This encodes CASSQGLADYYEQYF. The rearrangement joins TRBV4-1 to TRBJ2-7; 7 bases match TRBD2. From germline, CDR1 is MGHRA and CDR2 YSYEKL. V lost 1 base, J lost 3 bases, and 6 bases stayed unmatched. CDR3 length equals 15 residues.

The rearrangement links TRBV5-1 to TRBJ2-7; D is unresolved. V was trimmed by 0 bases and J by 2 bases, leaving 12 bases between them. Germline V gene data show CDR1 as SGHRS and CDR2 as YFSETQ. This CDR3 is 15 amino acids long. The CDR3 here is CASSLGEKVAYEQYF. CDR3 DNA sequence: TGCGCCAGCAGCTTGGGCGAGAAGGTCGCCTACGAGCAGTACTTC.

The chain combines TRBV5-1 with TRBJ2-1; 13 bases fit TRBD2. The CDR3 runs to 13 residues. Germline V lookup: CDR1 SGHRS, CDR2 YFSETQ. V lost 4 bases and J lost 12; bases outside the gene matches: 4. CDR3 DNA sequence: TGCGCCAGCAGCGAGGGACTAGCGGGAAGGCAGTTCTTC. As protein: CASSEGLAGRQFF. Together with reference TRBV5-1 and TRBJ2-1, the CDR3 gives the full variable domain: KAGVTQTPRYLIKTRGQQVTLSCSPISGHRSVSWYQQTPGQGLQFLFEYFSETQRNKGNFPGRFSGRQFSNSRSEMNVSTLELGDSALYLCASSEGLAGRQFFGPGTRLTVL.

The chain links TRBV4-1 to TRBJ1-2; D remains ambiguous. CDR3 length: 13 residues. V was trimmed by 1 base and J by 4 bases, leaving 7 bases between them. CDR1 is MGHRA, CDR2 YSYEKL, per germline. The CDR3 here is CASSQGGGYGYTF. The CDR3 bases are TGCGCCAGCAGCCAAGGGGGAGGCTATGGCTACACCTTC.

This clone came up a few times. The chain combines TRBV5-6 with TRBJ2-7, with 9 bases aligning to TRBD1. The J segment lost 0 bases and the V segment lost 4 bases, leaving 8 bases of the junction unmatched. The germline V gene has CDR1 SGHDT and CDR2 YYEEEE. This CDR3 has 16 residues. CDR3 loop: CASSAGTGWASYEQYF. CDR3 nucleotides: TGTGCCAGCAGCGCTGGGACAGGGTGGGCCTCCTACGAGCAGTACTTC.

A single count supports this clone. For the CDR3, the DNA is TGTGCCAGCAGCTTAGGGACAGGCGCAGGAAACACCATATATTTT. This gives the protein CASSLGTGAGNTIYF. The chain links TRBV7-3 to TRBJ1-3; 8 nucleotides match TRBD1. The CDR3 contains 15 residues. Unmatched junction bases numbered 4, after V lost 2 bases and J lost 4 bases. CDR1 and CDR2 from the germline V gene are SGHTA and FQGTGA. The entire variable domain, with the rest obtained from reference TRBV7-3 and TRBJ1-3, is as follows: GAGVSQTPSNKVTEKGKYVELRCDPISGHTALYWYRQSLGQGPEFLIYFQGTGAADDSGLPNDRFFAVRPEGSVSTLKIQRTERGDSAVYLCASSLGTGAGNTIYFGEGSWLTVV.

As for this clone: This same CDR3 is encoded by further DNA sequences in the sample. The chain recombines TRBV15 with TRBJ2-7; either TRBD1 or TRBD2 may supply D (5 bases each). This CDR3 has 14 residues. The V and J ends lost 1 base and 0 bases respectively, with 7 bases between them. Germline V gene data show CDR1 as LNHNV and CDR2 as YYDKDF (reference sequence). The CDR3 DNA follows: TGTGCCACCAGCAGAGGGGGGTCCTCCTACGAGCAGTACTTC. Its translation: CATSRGGSSYEQYF.

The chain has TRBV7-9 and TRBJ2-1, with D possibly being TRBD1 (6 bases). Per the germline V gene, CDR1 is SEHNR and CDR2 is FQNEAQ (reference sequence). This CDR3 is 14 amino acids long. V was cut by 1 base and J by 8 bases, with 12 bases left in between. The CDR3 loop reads CASSLGSRGYEQFF. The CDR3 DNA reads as TGTGCCAGCAGCTTAGGGAGCAGGGGCTATGAGCAGTTCTTC.

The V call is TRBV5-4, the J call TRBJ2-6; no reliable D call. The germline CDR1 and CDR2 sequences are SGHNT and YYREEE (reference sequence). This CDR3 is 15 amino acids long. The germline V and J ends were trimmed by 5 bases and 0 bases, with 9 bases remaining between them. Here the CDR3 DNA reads TGTGCCAGCAGTCAGATAAGCTCTGGGGCCAACGTCCTGACTTTC. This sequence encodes CASSQISSGANVLTF. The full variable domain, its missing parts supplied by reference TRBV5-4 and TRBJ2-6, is ETGVTQSPTHLIKTRGQQVTLRCSSQSGHNTVSWYQQALGQGPQFIFQYYREEENGRGNFPPRFSGLQFPNYSSELNVNALELDDSALYLCASSQISSGANVLTFGAGSRLTVL.

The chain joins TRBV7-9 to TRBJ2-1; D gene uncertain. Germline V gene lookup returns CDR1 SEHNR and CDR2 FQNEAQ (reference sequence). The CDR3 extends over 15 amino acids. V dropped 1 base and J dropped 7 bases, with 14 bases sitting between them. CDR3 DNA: TGTGCCAGCAGCTTAGGTGGCCGGTTGCAGAATGAGCAGTTCTTC. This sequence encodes CASSLGGRLQNEQFF.

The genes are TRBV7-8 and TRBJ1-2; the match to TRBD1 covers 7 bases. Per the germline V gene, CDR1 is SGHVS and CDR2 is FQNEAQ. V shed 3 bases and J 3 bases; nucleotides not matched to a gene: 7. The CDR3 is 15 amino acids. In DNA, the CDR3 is TGTGCCAGCAGCTTGACAACAGGGGTGGACTATGGCTACACCTTC. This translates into CASSLTTGVDYGYTF.

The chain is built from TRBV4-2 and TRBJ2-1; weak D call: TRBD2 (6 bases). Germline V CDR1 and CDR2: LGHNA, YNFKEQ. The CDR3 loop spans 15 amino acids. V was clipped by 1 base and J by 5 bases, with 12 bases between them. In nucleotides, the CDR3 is TGTGCCAGCAGCCAAGTGGATAGCGGTCACAATGAGCAGTTCTTC. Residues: CASSQVDSGHNEQFF.

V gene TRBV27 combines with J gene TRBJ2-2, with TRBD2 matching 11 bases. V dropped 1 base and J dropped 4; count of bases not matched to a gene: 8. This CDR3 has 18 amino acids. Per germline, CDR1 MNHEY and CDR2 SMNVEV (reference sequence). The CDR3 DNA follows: TGTGCCAGCAGTTTATTCACCCCTGGACTAGCGGGCACCGGGGAGCTGTTTTTT. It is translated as CASSLFTPGLAGTGELFF.

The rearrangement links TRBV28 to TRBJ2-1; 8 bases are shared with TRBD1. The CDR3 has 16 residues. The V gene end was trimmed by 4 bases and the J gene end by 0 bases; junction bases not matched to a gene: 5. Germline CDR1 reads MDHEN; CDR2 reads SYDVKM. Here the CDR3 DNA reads TGTGCCAGCAGTTCTGGACAGGGAAGCTCCTACAATGAGCAGTTCTTC. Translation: CASSSGQGSSYNEQFF.

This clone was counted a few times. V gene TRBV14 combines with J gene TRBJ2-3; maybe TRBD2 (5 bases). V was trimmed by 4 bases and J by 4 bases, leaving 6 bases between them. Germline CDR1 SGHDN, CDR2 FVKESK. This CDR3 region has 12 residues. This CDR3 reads CASSLASDTQYF. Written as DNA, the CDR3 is TGTGCCAGCAGCCTAGCGTCAGATACGCAGTATTTT.

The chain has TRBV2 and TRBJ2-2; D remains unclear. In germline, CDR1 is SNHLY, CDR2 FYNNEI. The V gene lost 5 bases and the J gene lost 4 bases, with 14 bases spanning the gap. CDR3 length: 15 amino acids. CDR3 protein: CASSRSGPGTGELFF. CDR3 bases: TGTGCCAGCAGTCGATCGGGTCCAGGCACCGGGGAGCTGTTTTTT.